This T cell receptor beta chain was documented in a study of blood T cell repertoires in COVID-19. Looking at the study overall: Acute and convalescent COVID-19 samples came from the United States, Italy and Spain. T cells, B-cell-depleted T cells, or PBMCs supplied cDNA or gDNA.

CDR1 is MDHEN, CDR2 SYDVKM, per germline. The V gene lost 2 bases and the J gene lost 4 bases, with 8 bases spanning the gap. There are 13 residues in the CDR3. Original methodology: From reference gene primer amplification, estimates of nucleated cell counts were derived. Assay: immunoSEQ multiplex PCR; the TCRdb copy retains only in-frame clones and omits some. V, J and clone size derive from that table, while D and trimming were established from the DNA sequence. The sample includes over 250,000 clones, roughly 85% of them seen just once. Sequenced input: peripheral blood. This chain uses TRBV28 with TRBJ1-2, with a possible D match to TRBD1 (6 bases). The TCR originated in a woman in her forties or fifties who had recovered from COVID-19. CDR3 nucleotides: TGTGCCAGCAGTTTAGGGGGCCCCTATGGCTACACCTTC. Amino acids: CASSLGGPYGYTF.